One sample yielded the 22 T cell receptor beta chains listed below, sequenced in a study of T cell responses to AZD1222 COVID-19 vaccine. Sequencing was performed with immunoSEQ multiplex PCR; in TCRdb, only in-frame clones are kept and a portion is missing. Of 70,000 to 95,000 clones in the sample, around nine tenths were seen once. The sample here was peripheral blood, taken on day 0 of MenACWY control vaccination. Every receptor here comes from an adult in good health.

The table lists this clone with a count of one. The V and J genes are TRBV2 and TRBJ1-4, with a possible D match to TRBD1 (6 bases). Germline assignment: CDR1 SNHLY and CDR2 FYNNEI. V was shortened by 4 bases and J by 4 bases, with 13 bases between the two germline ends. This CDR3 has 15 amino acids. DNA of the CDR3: TGTGCCAGCAGTGTTTCGCGGGGGCTTAATGAAAAACTGTTTTTT. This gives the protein CASSVSRGLNEKLFF.

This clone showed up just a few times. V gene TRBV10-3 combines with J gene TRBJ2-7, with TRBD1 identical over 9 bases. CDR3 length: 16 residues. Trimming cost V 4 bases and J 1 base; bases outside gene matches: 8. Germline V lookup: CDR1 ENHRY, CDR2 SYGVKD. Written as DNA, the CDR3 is TGTGCCATCAGTGCGGCGGGACAGGGATTATCCTACGAGCAGTACTTC. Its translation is CAISAAGQGLSYEQYF.

For the CDR3, the DNA is TGTGCCAGCAGTGAACCCGGGTGGGGGGCCAACGTCCTGACTTTC. Its protein is CASSEPGWGANVLTF. V gene TRBV6-1 combines with J gene TRBJ2-6, with D hard to call. Trimming removed 2 bases from V and 4 bases from J, with 9 bases in between. The germline V gene encodes CDR1 MNHNS and CDR2 SASEGT. The CDR3 has 15 amino acids.

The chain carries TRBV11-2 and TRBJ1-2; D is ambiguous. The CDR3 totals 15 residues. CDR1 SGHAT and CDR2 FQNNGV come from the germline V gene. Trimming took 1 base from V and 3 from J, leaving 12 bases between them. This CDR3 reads CASSLAGQPHYGYTF. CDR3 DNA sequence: TGTGCCAGCAGCTTAGCCGGCCAGCCCCACTATGGCTACACCTTC. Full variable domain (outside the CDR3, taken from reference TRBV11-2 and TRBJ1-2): EAGVAQSPRYKIIEKRQSVAFWCNPISGHATLYWYQQILGQGPKLLIQFQNNGVVDDSQLPKDRFSAERLKGVDSTLKIQPAKLEDSAVYLCASSLAGQPHYGYTFGSGTRLTVV.

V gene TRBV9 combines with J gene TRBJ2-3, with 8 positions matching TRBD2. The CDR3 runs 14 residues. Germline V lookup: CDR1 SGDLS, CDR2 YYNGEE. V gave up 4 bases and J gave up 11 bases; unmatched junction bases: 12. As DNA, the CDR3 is TGTGCCAGCAGCCCGGGACTAGTGACCTCGGGGCAGTATTTT. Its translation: CASSPGLVTSGQYF.

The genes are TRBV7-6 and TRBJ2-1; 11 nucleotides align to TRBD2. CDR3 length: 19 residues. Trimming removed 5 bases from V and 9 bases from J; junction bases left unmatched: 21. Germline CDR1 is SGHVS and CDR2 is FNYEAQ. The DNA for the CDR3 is TGTGCCAGCAGCCCCCTCAGTAGCGGGGGGGCCGGGCATAACGGTGAGCAGTTCTTC. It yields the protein CASSPLSSGGAGHNGEQFF.

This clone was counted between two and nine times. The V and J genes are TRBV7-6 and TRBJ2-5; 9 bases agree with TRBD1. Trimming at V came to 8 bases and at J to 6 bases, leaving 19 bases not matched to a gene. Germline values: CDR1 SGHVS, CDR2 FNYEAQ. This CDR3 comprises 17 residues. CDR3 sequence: CASGTSPGQGYGKTQYF. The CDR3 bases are TGTGCCAGCGGGACCTCCCCGGGACAGGGATATGGGAAGACCCAGTACTTC.

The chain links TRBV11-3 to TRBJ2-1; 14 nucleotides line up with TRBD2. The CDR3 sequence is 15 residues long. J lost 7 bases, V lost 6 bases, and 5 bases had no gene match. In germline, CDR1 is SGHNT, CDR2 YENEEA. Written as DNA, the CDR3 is TGTGCCAGCAGTCCCGGGACTAGCGGGGGAAATGAGCAGTTCTTC. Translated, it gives CASSPGTSGGNEQFF.

CDR3 coding DNA: TGTGCCAGCAGCTTGGTTCTGGGGGCCAACACTGAAGCTTTCTTT. It codes for CASSLVLGANTEAFF. The V gene is TRBV5-4, the J gene TRBJ1-1; D is possibly TRBD1 (6 bases). This CDR3 contains 15 residues. V was shortened by 0 bases and J by 2 bases, with 11 bases between the two germline ends. Germline V lookup: CDR1 SGHNT, CDR2 YYREEE (reference sequence). Variable domain in full (rest from reference TRBV5-4 and TRBJ1-1): ETGVTQSPTHLIKTRGQQVTLRCSSQSGHNTVSWYQQALGQGPQFIFQYYREEENGRGNFPPRFSGLQFPNYSSELNVNALELDDSALYLCASSLVLGANTEAFFGQGTRLTVV.

CDR3 DNA: TGCGCCAGCAGCCAAGAATCCGGGGGTGGTGAGCAGTTCTTC. Translation: CASSQESGGGEQFF. This sequence joins TRBV4-3 and TRBJ2-1; possibly TRBD2 for D (6 bases). CDR1 and CDR2 (germline): LGHNA, YSLEER. The CDR3 loop spans 14 amino acids. Trimming took 0 bases from V and 9 from J, leaving 12 bases between them.

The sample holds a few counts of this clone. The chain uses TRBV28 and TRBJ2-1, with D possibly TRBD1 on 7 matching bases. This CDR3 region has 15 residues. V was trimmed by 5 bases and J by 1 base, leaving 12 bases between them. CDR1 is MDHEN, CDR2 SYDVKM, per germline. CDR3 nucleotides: TGTGCCAGCAGTGCAGGGGGGCCTTCCTACAATGAGCAGTTCTTC. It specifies CASSAGGPSYNEQFF.

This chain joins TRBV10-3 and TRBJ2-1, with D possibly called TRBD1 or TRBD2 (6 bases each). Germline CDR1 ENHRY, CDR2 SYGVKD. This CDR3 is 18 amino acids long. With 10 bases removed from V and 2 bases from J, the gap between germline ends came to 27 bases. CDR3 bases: TGTGCCAGCGGCTTGGGGGGCTCCTGGTCCACGACCTACAATGAGCAGTTCTTC. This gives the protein CASGLGGSWSTTYNEQFF.

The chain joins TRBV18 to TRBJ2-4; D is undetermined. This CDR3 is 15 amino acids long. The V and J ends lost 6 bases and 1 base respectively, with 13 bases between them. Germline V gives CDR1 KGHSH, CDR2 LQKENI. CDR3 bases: TGTGCCAGCTCCGCGGACGCTCACGCCAAAAACATTCAGTACTTC. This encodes CASSADAHAKNIQYF.

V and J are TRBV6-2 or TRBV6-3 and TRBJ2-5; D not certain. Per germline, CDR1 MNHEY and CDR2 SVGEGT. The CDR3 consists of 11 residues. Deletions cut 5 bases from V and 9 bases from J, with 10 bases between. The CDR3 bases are TGTGCCAGCAGTCCCCTAATGTCCCAGTACTTC. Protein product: CASSPLMSQYF.

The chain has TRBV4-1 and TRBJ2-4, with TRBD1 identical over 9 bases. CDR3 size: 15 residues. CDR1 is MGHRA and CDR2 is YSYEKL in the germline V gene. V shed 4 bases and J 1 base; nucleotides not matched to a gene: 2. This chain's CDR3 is CASSRGQGAKNIQYF. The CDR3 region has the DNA TGCGCCAGCAGCCGCGGACAGGGGGCCAAAAACATTCAGTACTTC.

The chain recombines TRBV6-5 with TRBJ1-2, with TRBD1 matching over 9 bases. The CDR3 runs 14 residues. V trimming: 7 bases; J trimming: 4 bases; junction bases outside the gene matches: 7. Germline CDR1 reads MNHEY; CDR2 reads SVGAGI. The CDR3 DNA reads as TGTGCCAGCAAAAAGGACAGGGGCTTCTATGGCTACACCTTC. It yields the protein CASKKDRGFYGYTF.

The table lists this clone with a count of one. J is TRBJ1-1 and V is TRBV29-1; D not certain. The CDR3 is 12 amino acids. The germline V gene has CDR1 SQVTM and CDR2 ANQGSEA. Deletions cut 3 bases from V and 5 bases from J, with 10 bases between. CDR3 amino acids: CSVDFRRTEAFF. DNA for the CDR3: TGCAGCGTTGATTTCCGGAGAACTGAAGCTTTCTTT.

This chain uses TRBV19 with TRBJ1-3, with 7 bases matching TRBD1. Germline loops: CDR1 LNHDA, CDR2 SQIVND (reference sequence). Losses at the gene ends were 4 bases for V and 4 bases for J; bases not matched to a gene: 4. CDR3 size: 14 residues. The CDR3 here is CASSRQGRGNTIYF. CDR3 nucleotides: TGTGCCAGTAGTAGACAGGGACGAGGAAACACCATATATTTT.

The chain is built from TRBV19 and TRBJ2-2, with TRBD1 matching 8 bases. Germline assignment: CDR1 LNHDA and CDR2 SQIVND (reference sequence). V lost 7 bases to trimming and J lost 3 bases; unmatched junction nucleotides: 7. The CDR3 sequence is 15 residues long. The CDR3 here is CASTSGTGYTGELFF. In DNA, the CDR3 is TGTGCCAGTACATCCGGGACAGGTTACACCGGGGAGCTGTTTTTT.

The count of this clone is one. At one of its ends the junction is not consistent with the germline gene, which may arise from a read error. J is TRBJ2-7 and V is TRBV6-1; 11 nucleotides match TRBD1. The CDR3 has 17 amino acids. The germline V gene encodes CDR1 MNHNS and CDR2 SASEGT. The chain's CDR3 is CASREVSGTGGSYEQYF. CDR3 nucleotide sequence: TGTGCCAGCAGAGAAGTCTCCGGGACAGGGGGATCCTACGAGCAGTACTTC.

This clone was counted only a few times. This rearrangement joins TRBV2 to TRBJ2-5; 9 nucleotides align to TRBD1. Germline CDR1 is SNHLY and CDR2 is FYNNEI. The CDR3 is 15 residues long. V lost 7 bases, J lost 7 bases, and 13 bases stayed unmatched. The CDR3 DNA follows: TGTGCCAGCAACGCCAGGGGGACAGGGATCGGGACCCAGTACTTC. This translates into CASNARGTGIGTQYF.

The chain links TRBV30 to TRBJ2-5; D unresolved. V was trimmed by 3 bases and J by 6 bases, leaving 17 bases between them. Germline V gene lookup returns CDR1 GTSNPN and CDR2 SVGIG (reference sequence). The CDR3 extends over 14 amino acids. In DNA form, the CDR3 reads TGTGCCTGGAGCCCACCCGGCTCGCGGCAGACCCAGTACTTC. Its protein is CAWSPPGSRQTQYF.